The sequence of this T cell receptor beta chain was determined in a study of blood T cell repertoires in COVID-19. Study background: Acute and convalescent COVID-19 samples came from the United States, Italy and Spain. PBMCs, B-cell-depleted T cells, or T cells were the source of the cDNA or gDNA that made up the material.

Per the original methods: For nucleated cells, counts were estimated from reference gene primer amplification. Only in-frame clones appear in the TCRdb table, and some are missing; sequencing was by immunoSEQ multiplex PCR. Clone size and the V and J calls come from that table; the DNA yielded D and trimming. The repertoire holds around 120,000 clones, with over 75% as singletons. This clone was seen a handful of times. Germline CDR1 reads SGHNT; CDR2 reads YENEEA. The V and J ends lost 3 bases and 4 bases, in that order; junction bases with no gene match: 4. This CDR3 spans 14 amino acids. The genes are TRBV11-3 and TRBJ2-3; 7 nucleotides align to TRBD2. The clonotype comes from a man aged 45 to 65 with acute or convalescent COVID-19. The sequencing sample was made of peripheral blood. CDR3 bases: TGTGCCAGCAGCTTTCGGGGGGTCGCAGATACGCAGTATTTT. Protein sequence: CASSFRGVADTQYF.